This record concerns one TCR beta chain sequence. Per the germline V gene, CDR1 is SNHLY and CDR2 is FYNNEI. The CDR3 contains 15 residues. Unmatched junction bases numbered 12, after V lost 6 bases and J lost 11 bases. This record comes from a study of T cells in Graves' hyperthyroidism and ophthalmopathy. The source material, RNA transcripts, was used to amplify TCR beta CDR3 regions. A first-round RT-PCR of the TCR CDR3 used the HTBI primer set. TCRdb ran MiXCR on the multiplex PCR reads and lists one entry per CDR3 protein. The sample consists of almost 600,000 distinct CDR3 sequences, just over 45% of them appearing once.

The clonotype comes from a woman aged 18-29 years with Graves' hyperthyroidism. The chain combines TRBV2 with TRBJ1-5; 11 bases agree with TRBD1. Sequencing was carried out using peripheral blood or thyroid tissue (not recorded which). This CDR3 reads CASRGQGARWETQHF. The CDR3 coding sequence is TGTGCCAGCAGAGGACAGGGGGCGCGATGGGAGACCCAGCATTTT. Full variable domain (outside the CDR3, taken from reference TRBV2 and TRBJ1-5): EPEVTQTPSHQVTQMGQEVILRCVPISNHLYFYWYRQILGQKVEFLVSFYNNEISEKSEIFDDQFSVERPDGSNFTLKIRSTKLEDSAMYFCASRGQGARWETQHFGDGTRLSIL.